A selection of T cell receptor beta chains follows, all from one sample in a study of blood T cell repertoires in COVID-19. Sequenced by immunoSEQ multiplex PCR; TCRdb stores in-frame clones only, minus some. The profile covers around 270,000 clones, with 84% appearing a single time and over 1.5% taken by the ten largest. Input material: peripheral blood. The source of these receptors is a woman between 40 and 50 years old who had recovered from COVID-19. CDR3s include the opening cysteine and the closing phenylalanine or tryptophan. Each record gives: J gene, D gene, V gene, CDR3 protein. D genes are given only for firm matches.

TRBJ1-6 | - | TRBV4-1 | CASSQERQFDNSPLHF
TRBJ2-1 | TRBD1 | TRBV3-1/TRBV3-2 | CASSQGQGRVSGIF
TRBJ1-1 | - | TRBV29-1 | CSVEGGFSWSTEAFF
TRBJ2-5 | TRBD1 | TRBV18 | CASSQGALETQYF
TRBJ2-7 | - | TRBV5-3 | CARNAEAGGHEQYF
TRBJ1-4 | - | TRBV6-2/TRBV6-3 | CASSYDPRRKLFF
TRBJ2-1 | - | TRBV19 | CASSIFGNEQFF
TRBJ2-5 | - | TRBV5-4 | CASSRSGETQYF
TRBJ1-1 | TRBD1 | TRBV6-5 | CASSQDRYTEAFF
TRBJ2-3 | - | TRBV12-3/TRBV12-4 | CASSFRVDTQYF
TRBJ2-2 | TRBD2 | TRBV28 | CASRGESGTSDTGELFF
TRBJ1-1 | - | TRBV6-1 | CASSEAWTLNTEAFF
TRBJ2-5 | TRBD1 | TRBV4-1 | CASSHTRGQGEETQYF
TRBJ2-2 | - | TRBV11-3 | CASSMDREGASHTGELFF
TRBJ1-2 | TRBD1 | TRBV6-5 | CASSYASTGALGGYTF
TRBJ2-7 | TRBD2 | TRBV29-1 | CSVEDGLAVHNEQYF
TRBJ1-1 | - | TRBV7-9 | CASSDAGGFDTEAFF
TRBJ1-4 | TRBD1 | TRBV5-6 | CASSGGTGTNEKLFF
TRBJ2-3 | TRBD1 | TRBV6-5 | CASSYRWQGAKDTQYF
TRBJ2-7 | TRBD1 | TRBV5-4 | CASSWGGTGYEQYF
TRBJ1-4 | - | TRBV7-6 | CASSLGVSRGEKLFF
TRBJ1-5 | - | TRBV5-4 | CASSLGGDNQPQHF
TRBJ2-5 | TRBD2 | TRBV28 | CASSLGLAGTPYQETQYF
TRBJ2-5 | TRBD2 | TRBV2 | CASSVSGGASETQYF
TRBJ2-1 | - | TRBV12-3/TRBV12-4 | CASSSQNEQFF
TRBJ1-1 | TRBD1 | TRBV5-1 | CASSLANRGAEAFF
TRBJ2-1 | TRBD2 | TRBV5-1 | CASSWGPSSREGQFF